This T cell receptor (beta chain) was sequenced during a study of blood T cell repertoires in COVID-19. Deletions cut 7 bases from V and 3 bases from J, with 18 bases between. This CDR3 has 14 amino acids. CDR1 and CDR2 from the germline V gene are SQVTM and ANQGSEA. Sequencing was performed with immunoSEQ multiplex PCR; in TCRdb, only in-frame clones are kept and a portion is missing. The repertoire holds approximately 300,000 clones, with about 90% as singletons. The source of this sequence is a woman aged 40 to 50 with COVID-19, enrolled during active disease. The chain uses TRBV29-1 and TRBJ2-5; D is possibly TRBD1 (6 bases). The sample was peripheral blood. The CDR3 region has the DNA TGCAGCGCCGGGTGGGGGCAGGGCAAAGAGACCCAGTACTTC. Encoded protein: CSAGWGQGKETQYF.